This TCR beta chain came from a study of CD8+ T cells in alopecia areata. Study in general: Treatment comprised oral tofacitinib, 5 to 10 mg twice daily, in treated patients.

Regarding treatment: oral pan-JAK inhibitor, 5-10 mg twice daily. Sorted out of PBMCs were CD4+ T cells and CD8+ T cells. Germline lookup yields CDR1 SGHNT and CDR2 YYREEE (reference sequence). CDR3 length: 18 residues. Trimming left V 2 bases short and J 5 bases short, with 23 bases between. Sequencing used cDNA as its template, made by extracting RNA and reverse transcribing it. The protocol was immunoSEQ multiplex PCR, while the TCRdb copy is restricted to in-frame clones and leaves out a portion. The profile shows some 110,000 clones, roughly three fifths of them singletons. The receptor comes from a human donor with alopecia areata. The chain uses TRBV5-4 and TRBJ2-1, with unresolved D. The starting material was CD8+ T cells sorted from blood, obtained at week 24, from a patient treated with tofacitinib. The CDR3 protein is CASSFRVARRTPHNEQFF. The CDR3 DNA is TGTGCCAGCAGCTTCCGGGTCGCACGGAGAACGCCCCACAATGAGCAGTTCTTC.